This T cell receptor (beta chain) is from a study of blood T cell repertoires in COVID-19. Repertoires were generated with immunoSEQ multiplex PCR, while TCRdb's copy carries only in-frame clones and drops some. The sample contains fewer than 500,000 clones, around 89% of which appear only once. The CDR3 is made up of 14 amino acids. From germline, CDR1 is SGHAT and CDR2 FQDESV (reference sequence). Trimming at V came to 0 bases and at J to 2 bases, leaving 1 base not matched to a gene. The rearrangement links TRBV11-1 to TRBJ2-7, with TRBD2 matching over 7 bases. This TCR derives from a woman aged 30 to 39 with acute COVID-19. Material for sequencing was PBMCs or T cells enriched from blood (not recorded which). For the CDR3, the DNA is TGTGCCAGCAGCTTAGCTGGGGGGGCCTACGAGCAGTACTTC. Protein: CASSLAGGAYEQYF.